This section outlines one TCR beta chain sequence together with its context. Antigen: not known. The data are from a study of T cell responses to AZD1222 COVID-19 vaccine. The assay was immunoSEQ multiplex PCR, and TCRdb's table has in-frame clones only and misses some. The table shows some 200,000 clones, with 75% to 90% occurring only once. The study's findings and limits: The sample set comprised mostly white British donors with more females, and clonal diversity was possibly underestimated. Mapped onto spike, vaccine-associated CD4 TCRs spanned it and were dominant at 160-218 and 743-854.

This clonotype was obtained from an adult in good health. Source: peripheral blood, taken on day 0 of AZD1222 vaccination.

The CDR3 sequence is CASSSTQVASGNTIYF. As DNA, the CDR3 is TGTGCCAGCAGCTCGACACAGGTTGCCTCTGGAAACACCATATATTTT. The chain links TRBV11-2 to TRBJ1-3; perhaps TRBD1 as D (5 bases). Per the germline V gene, CDR1 is SGHAT and CDR2 is FQNNGV. The CDR3 is 16 amino acids. The germline V and J ends were trimmed by 4 bases and 0 bases, with 13 bases remaining between them.